The 8 T cell receptor beta chains below were found in one sample sequenced in a study of shared T cell receptors in the human thymus. Generated by immunoSEQ multiplex PCR, the TCRdb table keeps only in-frame clones and is missing some. The repertoire has about 730,000 clones, 80% to 90% of them found once; the top ten carry 0.008% to 0.011%. The data were also submitted as part of a second study, on human thymus T cells.

The sample comprised thymocytes. These receptors all come from a girl under three years old with a congenital heart defect.

This rearrangement joins TRBV4-1 to TRBJ2-2, with 8 bases aligning to TRBD2. The CDR3 contains 16 residues. J lost 6 bases, V lost 4 bases, and 10 bases had no gene match. Germline values: CDR1 MGHRA, CDR2 YSYEKL. In DNA, the CDR3 is TGCGCCAGCAGCCCCTTCGGGGGGGCCAAGCCCGGGGAGCTGTTTTTT. It encodes CASSPFGGAKPGELFF.

This clone has only one observation. This chain uses TRBV7-9 with TRBJ1-2; D possibly corresponds to TRBD1 (6 bases). The CDR3 runs to 15 residues. The V end lost 5 bases, the J end lost 3 bases, and 16 bases lay between the germline ends. CDR1 is SEHNR and CDR2 is FQNEAQ in the germline V gene (reference sequence). CDR3 amino acids: CASSTHRVPHYGYTF. In DNA, the CDR3 is TGTGCCAGCAGCACTCACAGGGTGCCCCACTATGGCTACACCTTC.

This clone was observed a few times. The chain is built from TRBV11-2 and TRBJ1-2, with TRBD1 as a possible D gene (5 bases). V lost 1 base to trimming and J lost 4 bases, with 10 bases between them. CDR3 size: 14 residues. CDR1 is SGHAT and CDR2 is FQNNGV in the germline V gene. The CDR3: CASSLAGIPYGYTF. Here the CDR3 DNA reads TGTGCCAGCAGCTTAGCAGGGATCCCCTATGGCTACACCTTC.

V usage is TRBV6-1 and J usage is TRBJ1-1; TRBD1 matches 7 bases. Trimming removed 1 base from V and 1 base from J; junction bases left unmatched: 3. Germline V gene data show CDR1 as MNHNS and CDR2 as SASEGT. The CDR3 consists of 15 residues. CDR3 DNA sequence: TGTGCCAGCAGTGAAGGAGGACAGGAGAACACTGAAGCTTTCTTT. Translated, it gives CASSEGGQENTEAFF.

The chain uses TRBV6-5 and TRBJ1-1, with TRBD1 identical over 9 bases. Germline CDR1 is MNHEY and CDR2 is SVGAGI. The CDR3 consists of 15 residues. V gave up 6 bases and J gave up 1 base; unmatched junction bases: 6. The CDR3 reads CASSLQGAENTEAFF. DNA of the CDR3: TGTGCCAGCAGCTTACAGGGGGCCGAGAACACTGAAGCTTTCTTT.

The chain joins TRBV4-1 to TRBJ2-7; 9 nucleotides match TRBD2. CDR1 and CDR2 (germline): MGHRA, YSYEKL. The V segment lost 0 bases and the J segment 4 bases; nucleotides outside the gene matches: 19. This CDR3 contains 20 residues. CDR3 DNA: TGCGCCAGCAGCCAAGATCTGGCGGGGGGGCGGTTTACAGAAGTGTACGAGCAGTACTTC. As protein: CASSQDLAGGRFTEVYEQYF.

The chain has TRBV9 and TRBJ1-4, with a possible D match to TRBD1 (5 bases). Germline lookup yields CDR1 SGDLS and CDR2 YYNGEE. Trimming stripped 0 bases from V and 8 bases from J, with 14 bases between. The length of the CDR3 is 15 residues. CDR3 sequence reads: CASSVAPGNEEKLFF. The CDR3 DNA reads as TGTGCCAGCAGCGTAGCTCCAGGGAATGAGGAAAAACTGTTTTTT.

This clone was observed a single time. This rearrangement joins TRBV5-1 to TRBJ2-7; TRBD1 aligns across 8 bases. CDR3 length: 14 residues. Germline V gives CDR1 SGHRS, CDR2 YFSETQ. Losses at the gene ends were 0 bases for V and 12 bases for J; bases not matched to a gene: 11. The CDR3 region has the DNA TGCGCCAGCAGCTTGGGGGTCGGGACAGGTAAATCGTACTTC. Translation: CASSLGVGTGKSYF.